This T cell receptor beta chain stems from a study of graft-versus-host responses after intestinal transplantation. About the research overall: Multivisceral, liver-intestinal, or isolated intestinal grafts went to recipients.

Germline CDR1 and CDR2: MNHNS and SASEGT. This CDR3 has 14 residues. The V and J ends lost 3 bases and 0 bases, in that order; junction bases with no gene match: 2. Turning to this clone: Its antigen is as yet unknown.

General study points: High graft-versus-host to host-versus-graft clonal ratios were found in allografts of patients who had graft-donor T cell macrochimerism. GvH clones turned up in recipient marrow; some had shown up first in ileum or blood.

Produced via immunoSEQ multiplex PCR; TCRdb's table is partial and in-frame only. The sample has approximately 97,000 clones, approximately 90% seen once. The rearrangement links TRBV6-1 to TRBJ2-7; the match to TRBD2 covers 7 bases. Specimen: unstimulated CD8+ T cells sorted from spleen or lymph node cells, collected before transplant. This clonotype originated in a human donor who was the organ donor for an intestinal transplant. The CDR3 sequence is CASSERGSSYEQYF. CDR3 DNA: TGTGCCAGCAGTGAGCGGGGGAGCTCCTACGAGCAGTACTTC.